The rows below give T cell receptor beta chains drawn from one sample of a study of cytomegalovirus exposure and HLA in healthy donors. The assay was immunoSEQ multiplex PCR, and TCRdb's table has in-frame clones only and misses some. This table holds about 120,000 clones, about 76% found once. Sequenced: PBMCs. Receptors originate from a woman in her thirties or forties in good health and CMV-seropositive. CDR3s include the opening cysteine and the closing phenylalanine or tryptophan. A D gene is named only where the DNA matches it firmly. Clone sizes are given selectively: once, few, many, or a class where the clone is expanded.

>TRBV30|TRBJ1-1|.|.
CAWNSGDGNTEAFF
TGTGCCTGGAATTCGGGGGATGGGAACACTGAAGCTTTCTTT
>TRBV19|TRBJ2-3|.|TRBD2
CASSATSGLVDTQYF
TGTGCCAGTAGTGCGACTAGCGGGCTCGTGGATACGCAGTATTTT
>TRBV5-6|TRBJ1-2|.|.
CASSLGRNYGYTF
TGTGCCAGCAGCTTGGGCAGGAACTATGGCTACACCTTC
>TRBV2|TRBJ2-3|few|.
CASGRTLNTDTQYF
TGTGCCAGTGGCAGGACTTTAAACACAGATACGCAGTATTTT
>TRBV7-9|TRBJ1-1|.|.
CASSLAGGRGTEAFF
TGTGCCAGCAGCCTCGCCGGGGGGAGAGGCACTGAAGCTTTCTTT
>TRBV30|TRBJ2-7|once|TRBD1
CACTTGGTVEQYF
TGTGCCTGCACAACAGGGGGGACGGTCGAGCAGTACTTC
>TRBV5-1|TRBJ1-2|.|TRBD1
CASSPNGQGISGYTF
TGCGCCAGCAGCCCAAATGGACAGGGAATAAGTGGCTACACCTTC
>TRBV2|TRBJ1-4|.|TRBD1
CASSEWGTVNEKLFF
TGTGCCAGCAGTGAATGGGGGACAGTTAATGAAAAACTGTTTTTT
>TRBV4-1|TRBJ2-2|.|TRBD2
CASSQGSQRGPFTGELFF
TGCGCCAGCAGCCAAGGGAGTCAGCGGGGGCCTTTCACCGGGGAGCTGTTTTTT
>TRBV5-4|TRBJ2-7|few|.
CASSLFQGNSEQYF
TGTGCCAGCAGCTTGTTTCAGGGTAATTCCGAGCAGTACTTC
>TRBV2|TRBJ1-5|.|TRBD1
CASSLDRGNNQPQHF
TGTGCCAGCAGCTTAGACAGGGGGAACAATCAGCCCCAGCATTTT
>TRBV6-6|TRBJ1-2|.|TRBD1
CASSWADRDYGYTF
TGTGCCAGCAGTTGGGCGGACAGGGACTATGGCTACACCTTC
>TRBV27|TRBJ2-5|.|TRBD1
CASVDIGQGIETQYF
TGTGCCAGCGTGGATATTGGACAGGGGATAGAGACCCAGTACTTC
>TRBV7-9|TRBJ1-5|.|.
CASSLGGNGNQPQHF
TGTGCCAGCAGCCTGGGAGGGAACGGCAATCAGCCCCAGCATTTT
>TRBV7-8|TRBJ1-2|.|.
CASSLVETRYGYTF
TGTGCCAGCAGCTTAGTCGAAACTCGCTATGGCTACACCTTC
>TRBV29-1|TRBJ2-1|.|.
CSVEVQGDEQFF
TGCAGCGTTGAAGTCCAGGGCGATGAGCAGTTCTTC
>TRBV7-2|TRBJ1-5|once|.
CASSFGPQPQHF
TGTGCCAGCAGCTTCGGTCCTCAGCCCCAGCATTTT
>TRBV6-6|TRBJ2-7|many|TRBD1
CASGRDRVAEQYF
TGTGCCAGCGGAAGGGACAGGGTGGCCGAGCAGTACTTC
>TRBV18|TRBJ2-3|.|.
CASSVTGITDTQYF
TGTGCCAGCTCAGTAACAGGAATCACAGATACGCAGTATTTT
>TRBV19|TRBJ1-5|.|TRBD1
CASSPFAGGVDQPQHF
TGTGCCAGTAGTCCCTTCGCAGGGGGTGTGGATCAGCCCCAGCATTTT
>TRBV19|TRBJ1-2|.|.
CASSIHSLNYGYTF
TGTGCCAGTAGTATTCACAGCCTTAACTATGGCTACACCTTC
>TRBV5-4|TRBJ1-5|.|TRBD1
CASSLTTGPNQPQHF
TGTGCCAGCAGCTTGACGACAGGGCCGAATCAGCCCCAGCATTTT
>TRBV7-8|TRBJ2-3|few|TRBD2
CASSLLFRTSGDTDTQYF
TGTGCCAGCAGCTTATTGTTCCGGACTAGCGGGGACACAGATACGCAGTATTTT